Shown below are 5 T cell receptor beta chains from a single sample sequenced in a study of T-cell reconstitution after alpha-beta-depleted transplantation in children. Unique molecular identifiers were incorporated into the prepared TCRbeta library. TCRdb reprocessed the PCR reads via MiXCR and lists one record per CDR3 protein. The profile covers 700,000 to 850,000 distinct CDR3 sequences, with around 17% appearing a single time and roughly 4.8% taken by the ten largest. The material sequenced was PBMCs, mostly from graft donor cells, taken 360 days after TCRalphabeta/CD19-depleted stem cell transplant. The receptors come from a male patient between 10 and 17 years old who had a stem cell transplant for acute lymphoblastic leukemia, so the T cells may come from the graft donor.

J is TRBJ2-7 and V is TRBV20-1; the match to TRBD1 covers 8 bases. V shed 4 bases, J shed 4 bases, and the junction held 9 bases outside the gene matches. The CDR3 is made up of 14 amino acids. Germline loops: CDR1 DFQATT, CDR2 SNEGSKA (reference sequence). This chain's CDR3 is CSATYQGALYEQYF. The CDR3 DNA reads as TGCAGTGCTACGTACCAGGGGGCGCTTTACGAGCAGTACTTC.

This chain uses TRBV20-1 with TRBJ1-1; D ambiguous. The V end lost 0 bases, the J end lost 0 bases, and 11 bases lay between the germline ends. CDR3 length: 15 residues. The germline CDR1 and CDR2 sequences are DFQATT and SNEGSKA (reference sequence). For the CDR3, the DNA is TGCAGTGCTAGAGATAGGGCGGGTTTGAACACTGAAGCTTTCTTT. Translating gives CSARDRAGLNTEAFF.

This clonotype turned up a few times. The V gene is TRBV29-1, the J gene TRBJ2-2, with D perhaps TRBD1 (6 bases). This CDR3 has 13 residues. The V end was cut by 4 bases, the J end by 6 bases, with 12 bases between. Looked up from germline, CDR1 is SQVTM and CDR2 is ANQGSEA. In DNA form, the CDR3 reads TGCAGCGTTGTAAAAGGGGGTGCCGGGGAGCTGTTTTTT. This encodes CSVVKGGAGELFF.

This clonotype was seen ten or more times. The chain links TRBV4-1 to TRBJ1-2; 9 bases are shared with TRBD1. This CDR3 spans 16 amino acids. The V segment lost 4 bases and the J segment 3 bases; nucleotides outside the gene matches: 9. The germline CDR1 and CDR2 sequences are MGHRA and YSYEKL. The CDR3 loop is CASSPGQGTYHYGYTF. DNA for the CDR3: TGCGCCAGCAGCCCGGGACAGGGCACCTATCACTATGGCTACACCTTC.

This clonotype was observed many times. The J gene is TRBJ2-3, the V gene TRBV7-8; D possibly corresponds to TRBD2 (6 bases). V was trimmed by 6 bases and J by 7 bases, leaving 11 bases between them. Germline assignment: CDR1 SGHVS and CDR2 FQNEAQ. The CDR3 loop spans 12 amino acids. The CDR3 spells CASSLGRNTQYF. The CDR3 DNA sequence: TGTGCCAGCAGTCTCGGGAGAAATACGCAGTATTTT.